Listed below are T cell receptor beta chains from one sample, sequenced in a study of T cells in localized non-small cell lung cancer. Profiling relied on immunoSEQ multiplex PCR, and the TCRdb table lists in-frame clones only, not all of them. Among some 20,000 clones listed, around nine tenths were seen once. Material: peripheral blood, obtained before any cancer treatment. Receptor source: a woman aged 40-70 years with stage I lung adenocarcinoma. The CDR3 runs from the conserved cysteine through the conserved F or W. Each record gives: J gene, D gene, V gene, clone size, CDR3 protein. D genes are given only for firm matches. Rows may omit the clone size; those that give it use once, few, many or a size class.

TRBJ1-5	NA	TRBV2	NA	CASRTDMWPQHF
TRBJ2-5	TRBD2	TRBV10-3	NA	CAISGGLAGAGETQYF
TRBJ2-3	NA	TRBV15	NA	CATSRDQWTDTQYF
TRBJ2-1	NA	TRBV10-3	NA	CAISDPSSYNEQFF
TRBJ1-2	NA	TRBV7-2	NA	CASSLTLRDGYTF
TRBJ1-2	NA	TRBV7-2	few	CASSSPSARGYGYTF
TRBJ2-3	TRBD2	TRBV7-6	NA	CASSSIAGSPTDTQYF
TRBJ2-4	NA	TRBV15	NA	CATSRDSLAKNIQYF
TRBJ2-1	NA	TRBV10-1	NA	CASSEAGSTNEQFF
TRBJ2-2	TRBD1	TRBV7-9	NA	CASPTGSVGTGELFF
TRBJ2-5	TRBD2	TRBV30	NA	CACLREESETQYF
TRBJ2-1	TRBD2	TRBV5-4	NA	CASSLLGLADNEQFF
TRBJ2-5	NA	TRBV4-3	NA	CASSQEVSRVQETQYF
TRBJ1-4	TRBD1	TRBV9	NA	CASSVAGTGRQNEKLFF
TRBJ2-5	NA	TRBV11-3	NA	CASSLVGLLGETQYF
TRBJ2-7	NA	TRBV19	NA	CASSIGSTTYEQYF
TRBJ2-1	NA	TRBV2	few	CASSAEGQGEQFF
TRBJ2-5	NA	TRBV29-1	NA	CSVASDSQETQYF
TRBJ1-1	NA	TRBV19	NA	CASSIQGRWSTEAFF